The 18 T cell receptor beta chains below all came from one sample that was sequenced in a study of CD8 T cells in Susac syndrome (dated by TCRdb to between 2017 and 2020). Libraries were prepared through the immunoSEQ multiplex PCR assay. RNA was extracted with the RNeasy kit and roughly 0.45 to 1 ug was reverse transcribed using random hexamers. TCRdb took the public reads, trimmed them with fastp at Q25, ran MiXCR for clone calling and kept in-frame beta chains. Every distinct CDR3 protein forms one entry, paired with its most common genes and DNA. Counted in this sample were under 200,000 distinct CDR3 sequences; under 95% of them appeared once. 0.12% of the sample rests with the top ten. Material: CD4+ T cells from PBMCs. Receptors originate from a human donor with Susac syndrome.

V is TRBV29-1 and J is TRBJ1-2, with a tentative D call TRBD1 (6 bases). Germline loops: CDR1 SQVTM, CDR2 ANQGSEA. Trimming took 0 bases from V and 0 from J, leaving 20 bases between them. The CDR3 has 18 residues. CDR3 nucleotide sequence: TGCAGCGTTGAAGACACGACCCCAGGGGACATAGCTAACTATGGCTACACCTTC. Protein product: CSVEDTTPGDIANYGYTF.

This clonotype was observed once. The CDR3 here is CSVDEPGQDEQYF. The CDR3 region has the DNA TGCAGCGTTGACGAGCCGGGACAGGACGAGCAGTACTTC. The rearrangement uses TRBV29-1 and TRBJ2-7, with 8 bases identical to TRBD1. This CDR3 spans 13 amino acids. Germline CDR1 and CDR2: SQVTM and ANQGSEA. J lost 5 bases, V lost 3 bases, and 6 bases had no gene match.

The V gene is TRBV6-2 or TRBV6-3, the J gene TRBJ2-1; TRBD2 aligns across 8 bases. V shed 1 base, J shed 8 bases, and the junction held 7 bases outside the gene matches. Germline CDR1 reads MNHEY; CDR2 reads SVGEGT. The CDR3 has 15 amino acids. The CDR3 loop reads CASSYFGGALYEQFF. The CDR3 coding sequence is TGTGCCAGCAGTTACTTCGGGGGGGCCTTATATGAGCAGTTCTTC.

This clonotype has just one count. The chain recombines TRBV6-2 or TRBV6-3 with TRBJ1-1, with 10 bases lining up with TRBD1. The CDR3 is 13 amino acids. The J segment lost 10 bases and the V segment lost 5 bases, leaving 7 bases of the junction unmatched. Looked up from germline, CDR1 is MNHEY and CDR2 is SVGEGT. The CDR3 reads CASSHRDRGTAFF. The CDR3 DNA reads TGTGCCAGCAGTCACCGGGACAGGGGTACAGCTTTCTTT.

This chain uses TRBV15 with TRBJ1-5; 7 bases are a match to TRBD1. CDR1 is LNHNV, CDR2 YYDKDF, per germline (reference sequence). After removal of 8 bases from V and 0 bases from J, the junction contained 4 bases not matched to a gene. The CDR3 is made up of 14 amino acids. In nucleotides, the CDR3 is TGTGCCACCTCCCCAGGGGGTAGCAATCAGCCCCAGCATTTT. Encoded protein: CATSPGGSNQPQHF.

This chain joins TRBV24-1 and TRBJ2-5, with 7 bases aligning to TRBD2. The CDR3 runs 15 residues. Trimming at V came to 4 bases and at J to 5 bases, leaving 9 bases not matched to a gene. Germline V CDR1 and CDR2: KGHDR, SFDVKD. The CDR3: CATSDPGRGGETQYF. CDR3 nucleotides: TGTGCCACCAGTGACCCGGGGAGGGGAGGGGAGACCCAGTACTTC.

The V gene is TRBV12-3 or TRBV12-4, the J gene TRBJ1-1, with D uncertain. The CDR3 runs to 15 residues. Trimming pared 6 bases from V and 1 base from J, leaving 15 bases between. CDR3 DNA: TGTGCCAGCAGCAATTCCCCTAGACAGAACACTGAAGCTTTCTTT. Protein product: CASSNSPRQNTEAFF.

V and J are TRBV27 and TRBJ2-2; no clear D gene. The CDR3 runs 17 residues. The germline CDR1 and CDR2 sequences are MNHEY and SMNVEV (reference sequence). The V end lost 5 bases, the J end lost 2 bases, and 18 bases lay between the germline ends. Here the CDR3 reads CASSPERVELNTGELFF. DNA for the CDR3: TGTGCCAGCAGTCCCGAAAGGGTAGAACTTAACACCGGGGAGCTGTTTTTT.

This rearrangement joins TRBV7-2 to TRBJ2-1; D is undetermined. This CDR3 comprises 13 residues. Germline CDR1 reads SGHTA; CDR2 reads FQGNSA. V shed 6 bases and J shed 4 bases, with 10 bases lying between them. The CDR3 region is CASSYPGYNEQFF. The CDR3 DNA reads TGTGCCAGCAGTTACCCAGGATACAATGAGCAGTTCTTC.

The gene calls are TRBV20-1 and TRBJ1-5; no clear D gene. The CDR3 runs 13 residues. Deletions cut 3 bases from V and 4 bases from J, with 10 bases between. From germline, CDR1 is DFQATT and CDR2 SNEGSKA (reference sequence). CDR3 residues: CSASVRRNQPQHF. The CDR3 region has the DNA TGCAGTGCTAGCGTGAGGCGGAATCAGCCCCAGCATTTT.

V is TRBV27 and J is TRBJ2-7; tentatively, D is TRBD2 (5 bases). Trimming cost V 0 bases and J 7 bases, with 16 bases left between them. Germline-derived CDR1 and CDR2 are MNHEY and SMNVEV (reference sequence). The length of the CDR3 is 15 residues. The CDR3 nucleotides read TGTGCCAGCAGTTTATCGGCCACCATATCGGGGGAGCAGTACTTC. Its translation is CASSLSATISGEQYF.

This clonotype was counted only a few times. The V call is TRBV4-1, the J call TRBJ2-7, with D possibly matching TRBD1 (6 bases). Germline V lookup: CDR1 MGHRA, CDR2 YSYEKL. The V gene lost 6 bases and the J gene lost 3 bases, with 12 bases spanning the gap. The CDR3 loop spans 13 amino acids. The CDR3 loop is CASSRTEYYEQYF. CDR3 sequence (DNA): TGCGCCAGCAGTCGGACAGAGTACTACGAGCAGTACTTC.

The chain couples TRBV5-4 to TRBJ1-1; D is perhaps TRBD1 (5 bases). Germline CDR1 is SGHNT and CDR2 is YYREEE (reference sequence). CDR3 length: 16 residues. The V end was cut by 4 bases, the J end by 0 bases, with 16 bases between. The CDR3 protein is CASSGWRGEVNTEAFF. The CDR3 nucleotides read TGTGCCAGCAGCGGATGGAGGGGAGAGGTGAACACTGAAGCTTTCTTT.

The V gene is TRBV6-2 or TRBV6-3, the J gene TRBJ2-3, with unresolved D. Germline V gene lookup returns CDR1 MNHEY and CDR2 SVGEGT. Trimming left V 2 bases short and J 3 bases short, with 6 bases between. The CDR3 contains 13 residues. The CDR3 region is CASSYAGTDTQYF. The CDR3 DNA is TGTGCCAGCAGTTACGCCGGGACAGATACGCAGTATTTT.

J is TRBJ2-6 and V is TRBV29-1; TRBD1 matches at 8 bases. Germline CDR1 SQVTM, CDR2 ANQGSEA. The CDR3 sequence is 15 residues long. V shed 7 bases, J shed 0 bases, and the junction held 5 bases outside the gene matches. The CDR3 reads CSAGQGGSGANVLTF. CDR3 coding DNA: TGCAGCGCCGGACAGGGTGGCTCTGGGGCCAACGTCCTGACTTTC.

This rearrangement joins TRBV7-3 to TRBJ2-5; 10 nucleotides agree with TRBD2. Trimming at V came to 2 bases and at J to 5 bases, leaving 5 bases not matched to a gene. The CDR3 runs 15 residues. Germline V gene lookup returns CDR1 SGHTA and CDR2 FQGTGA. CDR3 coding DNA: TGTGCCAGCAGCTTAGAGCGGGGGGGCCAGGAGACCCAGTACTTC. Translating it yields CASSLERGGQETQYF.

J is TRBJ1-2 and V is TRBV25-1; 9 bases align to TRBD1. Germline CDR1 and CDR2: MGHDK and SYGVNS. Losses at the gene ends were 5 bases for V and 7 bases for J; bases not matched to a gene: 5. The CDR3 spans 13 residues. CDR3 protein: CASSFRDRAGYTF. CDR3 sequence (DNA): TGTGCCAGCAGTTTCCGGGACAGGGCTGGCTACACCTTC.

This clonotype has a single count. The CDR3 DNA is TGCAGTGCCCTGCGGGGAGCGGGGGGGCAATCAGAGACCCAGTACTTC. Residues: CSALRGAGGQSETQYF. V is TRBV20-1 and J is TRBJ2-5, with 10 bases matching TRBD2. Germline CDR1 DFQATT, CDR2 SNEGSKA (reference sequence). CDR3 length equals 16 residues. V lost 6 bases to trimming and J lost 4 bases; unmatched junction nucleotides: 14.